These T cell receptor beta chains were read from a single sample in a study of T cells in Graves' hyperthyroidism and ophthalmopathy. TCRdb re-called the multiplex PCR reads through MiXCR, storing one row per CDR3 protein. The sample comprises about 610,000 distinct CDR3 sequences, 14% to 15% of which are singletons, and about 4% rests with the top ten. Source material: blood. The receptors stem from a woman in her 40s with Graves' ophthalmopathy. Each CDR3 is given with its conserved first and last residue. The order of the fields is J gene, D gene, V gene, CDR3 length, clone size, CDR3 DNA, CDR3 protein. A D gene is named only where the DNA matches it firmly. The size field is filled for only some rows; it gives once, few, many or a size class.

>TRBJ1-1|NA|TRBV15|12|NA
TGTGCCACCAGCAACGGGCTGGGTGAAGCTTTCTTT
CATSNGLGEAFF
>TRBJ2-7|NA|TRBV6-5|13|many
TGTGCCAGCAGTTACTCGAGGGACTACGAGCAGTACTTC
CASSYSRDYEQYF
>TRBJ2-2|TRBD1|TRBV28|14|many
TGTGCCAGCAGACGAGGGGGCAACACCGGGGAGCTGTTTTTT
CASRRGGNTGELFF
>TRBJ2-6|TRBD1|TRBV19|19|few
TGTGCCAGTAGTATGGGGACAGGGGGCGCTTTGGCTGGGGCCAACGTCCTGACTTTC
CASSMGTGGALAGANVLTF
>TRBJ2-5|NA|TRBV28|15|few
TGTGCCAGCAGTTTCGGCATGGGGGGCCAAGAGACCCAGTACTTC
CASSFGMGGQETQYF
>TRBJ1-1|NA|TRBV6-1|15|many
TGTGCCAGCAGTCTTTGGACTGATCTGAACACTGAAGCTTTCTTT
CASSLWTDLNTEAFF
>TRBJ1-1|NA|TRBV12-3/TRBV12-4|15|many
TGTGCCAGCAGTCCCGGGTATGGGGAGGACACTGAAGCTTTCTTT
CASSPGYGEDTEAFF
>TRBJ2-7|TRBD2|TRBV6-1|17|NA
TGTGCCAGCAGTGAAGGAGTTTGGGCTAGCGGGAGTCGAGAGCAGTACTTC
CASSEGVWASGSREQYF
>TRBJ1-2|NA|TRBV29-1|13|many
TGCAGCGTTGTGGAAAGTCGTAGCTATGGCTACACCTTC
CSVVESRSYGYTF
>TRBJ1-1|NA|TRBV10-3|13|many
TGTGCCATCAGTGGAACGGAGAACACTGAAGCTTTCTTT
CAISGTENTEAFF
>TRBJ1-1|NA|TRBV12-3/TRBV12-4|14|many
TGTGCCAGCATTGCTCGCGGACTGAACACTGAAGCTTTCTTT
CASIARGLNTEAFF